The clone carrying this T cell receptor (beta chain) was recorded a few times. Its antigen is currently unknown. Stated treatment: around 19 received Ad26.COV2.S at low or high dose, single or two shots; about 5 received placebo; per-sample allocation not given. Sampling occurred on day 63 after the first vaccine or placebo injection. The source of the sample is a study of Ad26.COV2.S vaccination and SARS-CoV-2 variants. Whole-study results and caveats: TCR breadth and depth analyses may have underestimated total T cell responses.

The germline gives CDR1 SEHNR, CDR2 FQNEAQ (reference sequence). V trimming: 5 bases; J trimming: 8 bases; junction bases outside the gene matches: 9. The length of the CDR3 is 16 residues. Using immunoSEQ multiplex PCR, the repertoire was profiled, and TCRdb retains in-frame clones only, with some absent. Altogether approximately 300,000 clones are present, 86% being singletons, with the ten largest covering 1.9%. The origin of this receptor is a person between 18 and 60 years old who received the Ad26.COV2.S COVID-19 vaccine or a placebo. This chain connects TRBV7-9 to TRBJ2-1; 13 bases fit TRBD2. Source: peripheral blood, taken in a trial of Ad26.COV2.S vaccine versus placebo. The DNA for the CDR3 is TGTGCCAGCAGCCTCATCACTAGCGGGGGGGCCTATGAGCAGTTCTTC. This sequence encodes CASSLITSGGAYEQFF. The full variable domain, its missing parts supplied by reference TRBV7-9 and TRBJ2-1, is DTGVSQNPRHKITKRGQNVTFRCDPISEHNRLYWYRQTLGQGPEFLTYFQNEAQLEKSRLLSDRFSAERPKGSFSTLEIQRTEQGDSAMYLCASSLITSGGAYEQFFGPGTRLTVL.